The next 23 T cell receptor beta chains were all read from a single sample in a study of cytomegalovirus exposure and HLA in healthy donors (dated 2017 in TCRdb). Libraries were prepared through the immunoSEQ multiplex PCR assay. For the multiplex PCR, a mixture combining 60 forward primers for TCR Vbeta segments and 13 reverse primers for TCR Jbeta segments was used. TCRdb mirrors the immuneACCESS table, restricted to in-frame sequences. Some clones are absent from its copies; in checked studies, under half trace to an unresolved V gene, and the reason for the others is unknown. This sample gives under 85,000 clones in total; 65% to 70% of them show up just once. Together, the top ten hold about 10% of the sample. Sample: PBMCs. These receptors were obtained from a woman in her 30s in good health and CMV-seronegative.

V is TRBV7-6 and J is TRBJ1-6; D is unclear. The CDR3 extends over 14 amino acids. Trimming shortened V by 6 bases and J by 4 bases, and 10 bases separated the two germline ends. Germline V gives CDR1 SGHVS, CDR2 FNYEAQ. The CDR3 protein is CASSSNLYNSPLHF. For the CDR3, the DNA is TGTGCCAGCAGTTCCAACTTATATAATTCACCCCTCCACTTT.

This clone was seen more than once but under ten times. The V gene is TRBV6-5, the J gene TRBJ2-7; D may be TRBD1 (8 bases). Germline lookup yields CDR1 MNHEY and CDR2 SVGAGI. V lost 8 bases, J lost 7 bases, and 15 bases lay in between. The length of the CDR3 is 12 residues. CDR3 residues: CASHYRGGEQYF. CDR3 DNA sequence: TGTGCCAGCCATTACAGGGGGGGAGAGCAGTACTTC.

This chain joins TRBV7-9 and TRBJ2-5, with 10 bases aligning to TRBD1. With 5 bases clipped from V and 5 bases from J, the junction kept 11 bases outside the gene matches. The germline gives CDR1 SEHNR, CDR2 FQNEAQ (reference sequence). This CDR3 is built from 16 residues. The CDR3 nucleotides read TGTGCCAGCAGCCCCATCGGGACAGGGGTTAGGGAGACCCAGTACTTC. Translation: CASSPIGTGVRETQYF.

This chain joins TRBV7-9 and TRBJ1-1; D remains unclear. This CDR3 has 11 residues. Germline V gene sequence: CDR1 SEHNR, CDR2 FQNEAQ (reference sequence). V gave up 5 bases and J gave up 12 bases, with 13 bases separating them. This CDR3 is CASSSPPVTFF. The CDR3 DNA sequence: TGTGCCAGCAGCAGCCCGCCTGTAACTTTCTTT. Variable domain in full (rest from reference TRBV7-9 and TRBJ1-1): DTGVSQNPRHKITKRGQNVTFRCDPISEHNRLYWYRQTLGQGPEFLTYFQNEAQLEKSRLLSDRFSAERPKGSFSTLEIQRTEQGDSAMYLCASSSPPVTFFGQGTRLTVV.

J is TRBJ2-7 and V is TRBV7-2; D unclear. V gave up 5 bases and J gave up 5 bases, with 13 bases separating them. CDR1 is SGHTA and CDR2 is FQGNSA in the germline V gene. CDR3 length: 13 residues. As DNA, the CDR3 is TGTGCCAGCAGCCCTACGGTTCGCGACGAGCAGTACTTC. Its translation is CASSPTVRDEQYF.

The chain uses TRBV7-2 and TRBJ2-1, with TRBD2 matching over 11 bases. Germline values: CDR1 SGHTA, CDR2 FQGNSA. This CDR3 is 14 amino acids long. Germline trimming cut 5 bases from V and 6 bases from J; bases unmatched to any gene: 3. The chain's CDR3 is CASSRGTSGNEQFF. Here the CDR3 DNA reads TGTGCCAGCAGCCGGGGGACTAGCGGCAATGAGCAGTTCTTC.

The table lists this clone with a few counts. The chain joins TRBV6-1 to TRBJ2-1, with 8 bases aligning to TRBD1. Per the germline V gene, CDR1 is MNHNS and CDR2 is SASEGT. The CDR3 sequence is 11 residues long. The CDR3 spells CGTGSYNEQFF. The CDR3, as DNA: TGTGGGACAGGGAGCTACAATGAGCAGTTCTTC.

This chain links TRBV2 with TRBJ2-5; TRBD2 might be the D (5 bases). Trimming shortened V by 4 bases and J by 7 bases, and 13 bases separated the two germline ends. The germline gives CDR1 SNHLY, CDR2 FYNNEI. The CDR3 loop spans 13 amino acids. The CDR3 loop is CASSGLADGTQYF. CDR3 DNA: TGTGCCAGCAGTGGGCTAGCAGACGGGACCCAGTACTTC.

This clone was detected only a few times. V gene TRBV5-1 combines with J gene TRBJ1-5; maybe TRBD1 (5 bases). The CDR3 length is 15 residues. Trimming removed 1 base at V and 1 base at J, with 9 bases between. Germline loops: CDR1 SGHRS, CDR2 YFSETQ. CDR3 residues: CASSLIGASNQPQHF. The DNA of the CDR3 is TGCGCCAGCAGCTTGATTGGGGCAAGCAATCAGCCCCAGCATTTT.

In its sample, this clone was seen a few times. The rearrangement joins TRBV18 to TRBJ2-3; maybe TRBD2 (5 bases). Germline assignment: CDR1 KGHSH and CDR2 LQKENI. V was trimmed by 2 bases and J by 0 bases, leaving 12 bases between them. The CDR3 loop spans 16 amino acids. The CDR3 spells CASSPTPGTSTDTQYF. CDR3 nucleotides: TGTGCCAGCTCACCAACCCCGGGAACTAGCACAGATACGCAGTATTTT. The complete variable domain, with remaining parts taken from reference TRBV18 and TRBJ2-3, reads NAGVMQNPRHLVRRRGQEARLRCSPMKGHSHVYWYRQLPEEGLKFMVYLQKENIIDESGMPKERFSAEFPKEGPSILRIQQVVRGDSAAYFCASSPTPGTSTDTQYFGPGTRLTVL.

This clone showed up just once. The chain joins TRBV27 to TRBJ2-5; 11 bases are a match to TRBD2. J gave up 4 bases and V 5 bases, and 6 bases lay outside the gene matches. The CDR3 spans 15 residues. Germline V gives CDR1 MNHEY, CDR2 SMNVEV (reference sequence). The chain's CDR3 is CASSLAGGAGETQYF. CDR3 DNA sequence: TGTGCCAGCAGTCTAGCGGGGGGCGCTGGAGAGACCCAGTACTTC.

The rearrangement links TRBV4-2 to TRBJ2-3, with TRBD2 identical over 9 bases. The CDR3 runs to 16 residues. CDR1 LGHNA and CDR2 YNFKEQ come from the germline V gene. Trimming at V came to 4 bases and at J to 1 base, leaving 6 bases not matched to a gene. The CDR3 DNA sequence: TGTGCCAGCAGCCCCGGACTAGCGTTCCGCACAGATACGCAGTATTTT. Protein: CASSPGLAFRTDTQYF.

This clone has just a few counts. One end of the junction fails to match germline, which may point to a read error. The CDR3 nucleotides are TGTGCTAGCAGCTCCCTTCAAGAGACCCAGTACTTC. Translation gives CASSSLQETQYF. V is TRBV7-7 and J is TRBJ2-5; D is uncertain. Germline values: CDR1 SSHAT, CDR2 FNYEAQ (reference sequence). The CDR3 spans 12 residues.

The J gene is TRBJ2-3, the V gene TRBV5-4, with a possible D match to TRBD2 (7 bases). The germline CDR1 and CDR2 sequences are SGHNT and YYREEE (reference sequence). There are 17 residues in the CDR3. V lost 5 bases and J 6 bases, leaving 25 bases between the germline ends. CDR3 nucleotide sequence: TGTGCCAGCAGTTATTTGGGACTAAACTTAGGGGGTGATACGCAGTATTTT. Encoded protein: CASSYLGLNLGGDTQYF.

The chain is built from TRBV29-1 and TRBJ1-1, with unresolved D. The CDR3 consists of 12 residues. V was trimmed by 5 bases and J by 5 bases, leaving 12 bases between them. Germline V lookup: CDR1 SQVTM, CDR2 ANQGSEA. The CDR3 nucleotides read TGCAGCGTTTCAGAGGGTTATACTGAAGCTTTCTTT. It encodes CSVSEGYTEAFF.

This chain connects TRBV2 to TRBJ1-2; D gene ambiguous. The length of the CDR3 is 14 residues. V shed 6 bases and J shed 0 bases, with 11 bases lying between them. Germline V lookup: CDR1 SNHLY, CDR2 FYNNEI. The CDR3 reads CASSASRSNYGYTF. The CDR3 nucleotides are TGTGCCAGCAGCGCCTCCAGGTCTAACTATGGCTACACCTTC.

This clone has only a few counts. This chain uses TRBV6-1 with TRBJ1-5; no firm D call. This CDR3 contains 11 residues. Germline assignment: CDR1 MNHNS and CDR2 SASEGT. Trimming stripped 4 bases from V and 7 bases from J, with 5 bases between. CDR3 sequence reads: CASSGEQPQHF. CDR3 bases: TGTGCCAGCAGTGGAGAGCAGCCCCAGCATTTT.

This sequence joins TRBV7-2 and TRBJ2-7; D is uncertain. CDR1 and CDR2 (germline): SGHTA, FQGNSA. V lost 2 bases, J lost 2 bases, and 7 bases lay in between. This CDR3 has 13 residues. The DNA of the CDR3 is TGTGCCAGCAGCTTATCGCGGACCTACGAGCAGTACTTC. As protein: CASSLSRTYEQYF.

The J gene is TRBJ2-3, the V gene TRBV4-1, with TRBD2 matching 8 bases. V lost 4 bases to trimming and J lost 0 bases; unmatched junction nucleotides: 6. The CDR3 runs 16 residues. CDR1 is MGHRA and CDR2 is YSYEKL in the germline V gene. Written as DNA, the CDR3 is TGCGCCAGCAGCCTGGCAGCGGGGGCTAGCACAGATACGCAGTATTTT. It codes for CASSLAAGASTDTQYF.

V is TRBV6-6 and J is TRBJ2-1, with 9 bases lining up with TRBD1. CDR1 and CDR2 from the germline V gene are MNHNY and SVGAGI (reference sequence). J lost 1 base, V lost 8 bases, and 3 bases had no gene match. This CDR3 spans 14 amino acids. The CDR3 sequence: CASEDRGSYNEQFF. For the CDR3, the DNA is TGTGCCAGCGAGGACAGGGGATCCTACAATGAGCAGTTCTTC.

The chain employs TRBV28 and TRBJ2-7, with 11 bases aligning to TRBD2. The CDR3 has 18 amino acids. The germline V gene encodes CDR1 MDHEN and CDR2 SYDVKM. J was trimmed by 4 bases and V by 6 bases; bases with no gene match: 17. This CDR3 reads CASRRGTGPSGGRYEQYF. The DNA for the CDR3 is TGTGCCAGCAGGAGGGGGACAGGCCCTAGCGGGGGGAGGTACGAGCAGTACTTC. Full variable domain (rest looked up from reference TRBV28 and TRBJ2-7): DVKVTQSSRYLVKRTGEKVFLECVQDMDHENMFWYRQDPGLGLRLIYFSYDVKMKEKGDIPEGYSVSREKKERFSLILESASTNQTSMYLCASRRGTGPSGGRYEQYFGPGTRLTVT.

This clone has more than one count but fewer than ten. The rearrangement joins TRBV4-1 to TRBJ1-5, with 7 bases that match TRBD1. CDR1 is MGHRA, CDR2 YSYEKL, per germline. The CDR3 is 16 amino acids. V gave up 3 bases and J gave up 3 bases; unmatched junction bases: 8. CDR3 loop: CASSHHGQANNQPQHF. The CDR3 coding sequence is TGCGCCAGCAGCCACCACGGACAGGCCAACAATCAGCCCCAGCATTTT.

The V gene is TRBV5-1, the J gene TRBJ2-7, with a possible D match to TRBD2 (6 bases). CDR3 length equals 17 residues. Trimming pared 1 base from V and 3 bases from J, leaving 20 bases between. Per germline, CDR1 SGHRS and CDR2 YFSETQ. The DNA of the CDR3 is TGCGCCAGCAGCTTGACCTTTTCACGATGGGAGGACTACGAGCAGTACTTC. Amino acid sequence: CASSLTFSRWEDYEQYF.